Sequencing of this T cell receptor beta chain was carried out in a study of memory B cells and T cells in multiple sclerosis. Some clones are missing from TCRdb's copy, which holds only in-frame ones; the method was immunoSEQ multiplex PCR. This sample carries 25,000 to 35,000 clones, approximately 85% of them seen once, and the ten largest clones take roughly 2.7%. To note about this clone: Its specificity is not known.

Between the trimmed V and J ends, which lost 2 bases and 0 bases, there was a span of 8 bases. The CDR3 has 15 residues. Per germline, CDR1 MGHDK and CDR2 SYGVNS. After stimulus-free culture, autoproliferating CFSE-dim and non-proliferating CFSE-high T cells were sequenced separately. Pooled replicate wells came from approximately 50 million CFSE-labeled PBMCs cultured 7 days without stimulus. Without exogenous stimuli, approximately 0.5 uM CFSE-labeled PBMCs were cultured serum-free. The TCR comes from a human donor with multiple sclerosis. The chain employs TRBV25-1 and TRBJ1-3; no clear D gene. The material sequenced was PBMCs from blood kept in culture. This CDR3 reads CASSEVVISGNTIYF. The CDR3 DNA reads TGTGCCAGCAGTGAAGTCGTGATCTCTGGAAACACCATATATTTT.